This TCR beta chain came from a study of cytomegalovirus exposure and HLA in healthy donors. Study background: Genotyping of more than 300 donors showed that 80% to 85% belonged to the Caucasian-associated ancestry cluster.

Germline V gives CDR1 SGHNT, CDR2 YYREEE (reference sequence). Trimming cost V 1 base and J 3 bases, with 19 bases left between them. The CDR3 consists of 17 residues. Donors were ostensibly healthy at sampling, although undocumented immune exposures were probable. The PCR was carried out with 60 Vbeta primers and 13 Jbeta primers. Method: immunoSEQ multiplex PCR; TCRdb's copy keeps in-frame clones and lacks some. Here the sample spans under 150,000 clones, roughly 80% being singletons. Concerning this clone: Its antigen is unknown.

Study-wide points: Analysis performed later showed TCR beta chains linked to HLA being more clonally expanded than equally common others.

Sequencing was carried out using PBMCs. This receptor was obtained from a woman in her thirties or forties in good health and CMV-seronegative. The V call is TRBV5-4, the J call TRBJ1-1, with D hard to call. The CDR3 reads CASSLFGRLTGDTEAFF. CDR3 nucleotide sequence: TGTGCCAGCAGCTTGTTTGGACGGTTAACCGGGGACACTGAAGCTTTCTTT.